The source of this T cell receptor beta chain is a study of vaccination and CD4 T cells after COVID-19. Study in general: Overlapping spike peptides served as the stimulus for the cells. These peptides came from SARS-CoV-2 and from the common cold coronaviruses HCoV-NL63, HCoV-OC43 and HCoV-229E.

Documented treatment: approximately nine-day PBMC culture with coronavirus spike peptide pools or control peptides (ViraFEST assay). Concerning this clonotype: Its antigen is not known.

The Oncomine TCR Beta short-read assay generated sequence data from the DNA of cultured CD4+ T cells. TCRdb re-called the PCR reads with MiXCR, one entry per CDR3 protein. The sample has around 21,000 distinct CDR3 sequences, under 50% seen once; the top ten hold 2% to 3%. CDR1 is MNHNS, CDR2 SASEGT, per germline. Trimming shortened V by 2 bases and J by 0 bases, and 4 bases separated the two germline ends. The CDR3 spans 13 residues. The receptor's source is a human donor who had recovered from COVID-19. The sequences come from CD4+ T cells from blood, cultured in vitro, collected after SARS-CoV-2 vaccination. The V gene is TRBV6-1, the J gene TRBJ1-1; the D is unclear. CDR3 sequence reads: CASSETVNTEAFF. CDR3 coding DNA: TGTGCCAGCAGTGAAACGGTGAACACTGAAGCTTTCTTT.